This T cell receptor beta chain came from a study of T cells in Graves' hyperthyroidism and ophthalmopathy. Overall study results and limits: In validation, the model predicted ophthalmopathy. These predictions came a median about 6 months before onset.

It was RNA transcripts that yielded the amplified TCR beta CDR3 regions. The HTBI primer set was used in a first-round RT-PCR of the TCR CDR3. Using its own MiXCR run on the multiplex PCR reads, TCRdb lists one record per CDR3 protein. The profile shows roughly 500,000 distinct CDR3 sequences, 46% of them singletons. In regard to this clonotype: Its antigen is still unknown.

The V gene's germline CDR1 is MGHDK and CDR2 SYGVNS. V dropped 2 bases and J dropped 3 bases, with 10 bases sitting between them. The CDR3 length is 14 residues. The chain carries TRBV25-1 and TRBJ1-2, with D unresolved. The sequence derives from an adult woman with Graves' disease, either hyperthyroidism or ophthalmopathy (not recorded which). Material for sequencing was peripheral blood or thyroid tissue (not recorded which). The CDR3 protein is CASSELDGHYGYTF. The CDR3, as DNA: TGTGCCAGCAGTGAACTGGACGGCCACTATGGCTACACCTTC.